A selection of T cell receptor beta chains follows, all from one sample in a study of neoadjuvant anti-PD-1 for oral cavity cancer. The method was immunoSEQ multiplex PCR; TCRdb's version includes in-frame clones alone and lacks a portion of them. This table holds approximately 72,000 clones, about 86% found once. This sample comprised PBMCs, obtained before nivolumab (anti-PD-1) treatment. All receptors derive from a person between 35 and 79 years old with oral cavity squamous cell carcinoma. Both conserved end residues are part of each CDR3. Fields, in order: J gene, clone size, D gene, V gene, CDR3 DNA, CDR3 protein. D genes are given only for firm matches. The size field is filled for only some rows; it gives once, few, many or a size class.

>TRBJ2-7|.|.|TRBV29-1
TGCAGCGTCGGGGACCAATCCTACGAGCAGTACTTC
CSVGDQSYEQYF
>TRBJ2-7|.|TRBD1|TRBV11-2
TGTGCCAGCAGCTTAAAACCGCGGGACAGGGACTACGAGCAGTACTTC
CASSLKPRDRDYEQYF
>TRBJ1-1|few|.|TRBV30
TGTGCCTGGAGTTCACAGTCTTACACTGAAGCTTTCTTT
CAWSSQSYTEAFF
>TRBJ1-1|.|.|TRBV6-6
TGTGCCAGCAGTTTAGCCGGAGGGAGCACTGAAGCTTTCTTT
CASSLAGGSTEAFF
>TRBJ2-7|.|.|TRBV6-5
TGTGCCTCCGAACCTCAGTCCCTTTTCGAGCAGTACTTC
CASEPQSLFEQYF
>TRBJ2-1|.|.|TRBV2
TGTGCCAGCAAGGGGGACGTATACTCCAATGAGCAGTTCTTC
CASKGDVYSNEQFF
>TRBJ2-1|few|TRBD2|TRBV28
TGTGCCAGCAGTTTAGGTTGGGGGATCGCTAGCGGGAGTGATGAGCAGTTCTTC
CASSLGWGIASGSDEQFF
>TRBJ2-7|once|.|TRBV5-1
TGCGCCAGCAGCATTCTTGCTCGGACAGCCTACGAGCAGTACTTC
CASSILARTAYEQYF
>TRBJ1-6|.|.|TRBV27
TGTGCCAGCAGCCGGGACATAAATTATAATTCACCCCTCCACTTT
CASSRDINYNSPLHF
>TRBJ2-7|few|.|TRBV9
TGTGCCAGCAGCGTAGAACTAACCCCCGACGAGCAGTACTTC
CASSVELTPDEQYF
>TRBJ2-7|.|TRBD1|TRBV6-6
TGTGCCAGCAGTCACACCCAGGGGGCCCTCCCTTACGAGCAGTACTTC
CASSHTQGALPYEQYF
>TRBJ1-4|.|.|TRBV27
TGTGCCAGCAGTTTGGGAACAGGGTATCGTGCAAAACTGTTTTTT
CASSLGTGYRAKLFF
>TRBJ1-1|.|.|TRBV29-1
TGCAGCGTTGAGTCGGGGAGGGCTTTCTTT
CSVESGRAFF
>TRBJ1-1|.|.|TRBV29-1
TGCAGCGTTGATCCGGGCACTGAAGCTTTCTTT
CSVDPGTEAFF
>TRBJ2-1|once|TRBD2|TRBV7-9
TGTGCCAGCAGCTCGGGACTAGCGGGATACAATGAGCAGTTCTTC
CASSSGLAGYNEQFF
>TRBJ2-7|.|TRBD1|TRBV5-6
TGTGCCAGCAGCAAGGACAGGGGTTACGAGCAGTACTTC
CASSKDRGYEQYF